These 13 T cell receptor beta chains share one sample of origin, sequenced in a study of sequential checkpoint blockade in melanoma. The treatment was: randomized to nivolumab then ipilimumab (arm A) or the reverse (arm B). Clones were sequenced by immunoSEQ multiplex PCR, and TCRdb holds only the in-frame ones, with some missing. There are around 12,000 clones in the sample; 60% to 75% occur only once, and 20% to 25% lies in the top ten. The sequencing used CD8+ T cells sorted from blood (inferred from file names), collected from a patient given nivolumab and ipilimumab in sequence. These receptors were obtained from a human donor with melanoma.

This clone was recorded a few times. The V call is TRBV11-2, the J call TRBJ1-1, with D perhaps matching TRBD1 (5 bases). Germline CDR1 reads SGHAT; CDR2 reads FQNNGV. V lost 3 bases and J 0 bases, leaving 11 bases between the germline ends. The CDR3 loop spans 15 amino acids. The chain's CDR3 is CASSLAGPVNTEAFF. The CDR3 DNA reads as TGTGCCAGCAGCTTGGCAGGGCCTGTGAACACTGAAGCTTTCTTT.

In its sample, this clone is medium-sized. The chain is built from TRBV5-4 and TRBJ2-7, with D possibly matching TRBD1 (5 bases). The ends were cut back, 5 bases at V and 0 bases at J, with 15 bases in the middle. CDR1 and CDR2 (germline): SGHNT, YYREEE (reference sequence). CDR3 size: 15 residues. In DNA form, the CDR3 reads TGTGCCAGCAGTCGCGCCTCAGGGCTCTCCTACGAGCAGTACTTC. Translating it yields CASSRASGLSYEQYF. Full variable domain (outside the CDR3, taken from reference TRBV5-4 and TRBJ2-7): ETGVTQSPTHLIKTRGQQVTLRCSSQSGHNTVSWYQQALGQGPQFIFQYYREEENGRGNFPPRFSGLQFPNYSSELNVNALELDDSALYLCASSRASGLSYEQYFGPGTRLTVT.

The rearrangement links TRBV11-2 to TRBJ1-2; D gene unclear. The CDR3 length is 13 residues. The V gene's germline CDR1 is SGHAT and CDR2 FQNNGV. V shed 0 bases and J shed 8 bases, with 10 bases lying between them. As DNA, the CDR3 is TGTGCCAGCAGCTTAGATCTAGAGGGAGGCTACACCTTC. Translation gives CASSLDLEGGYTF.

This chain joins TRBV5-5 and TRBJ2-7, with 7 bases fitting TRBD1. V trimming: 0 bases; J trimming: 0 bases; junction bases outside the gene matches: 0. Looked up from germline, CDR1 is SGHKS and CDR2 is YYEKEE (reference sequence). There are 14 residues in the CDR3. Here the CDR3 reads CASSLGQGSYEQYF. The CDR3 nucleotides read TGTGCCAGCAGCTTGGGACAGGGCTCCTACGAGCAGTACTTC.

By proportion, this clone is medium-sized. The chain employs TRBV7-9 and TRBJ2-7, with 9 positions matching TRBD1. Germline CDR1 and CDR2: SEHNR and FQNEAQ (reference sequence). With V trimmed by 11 bases and J by 3 bases, 8 bases remained unmatched. This CDR3 has 13 residues. DNA for the CDR3: TGTGCCGGCGGGACAGGGTTTAACTACGAGCAGTACTTC. Its protein is CAGGTGFNYEQYF.

The V gene is TRBV30, the J gene TRBJ1-2; 9 positions match TRBD1. V shed 5 bases, J shed 4 bases, and the junction held 2 bases outside the gene matches. The CDR3 is 12 amino acids. Germline CDR1 is GTSNPN and CDR2 is SVGIG (reference sequence). CDR3 nucleotide sequence: TGTGCCTGGGGACAGGGGAGCTATGGCTACACCTTC. Its protein is CAWGQGSYGYTF.

Only a few counts were recorded for this clone. The chain has TRBV18 and TRBJ1-1; D is perhaps TRBD1 (5 bases). Trimming pared 2 bases from V and 0 bases from J, leaving 13 bases between. Germline values: CDR1 KGHSH, CDR2 LQKENI. The CDR3 is 16 residues long. The CDR3 region has the DNA TGTGCCAGCTCACCAAACACAGGTAGAATGAACACTGAAGCTTTCTTT. This codes for CASSPNTGRMNTEAFF.

This clone was seen repeatedly, ten times or more. The chain links TRBV7-9 to TRBJ1-3; D is uncertain. The germline V gene has CDR1 SEHNR and CDR2 FQNEAQ (reference sequence). The CDR3 totals 11 residues. V lost 10 bases to trimming and J lost 3 bases, with 7 bases between them. The CDR3 reads CANNLGNTIYF. The CDR3 DNA is TGTGCCAACAACCTTGGAAACACCATATATTTT.

This chain links TRBV19 with TRBJ2-6; D might be TRBD1 (5 bases). Looked up from germline, CDR1 is LNHDA and CDR2 is SQIVND (reference sequence). The CDR3 has 16 amino acids. Trimming removed 5 bases from V and 0 bases from J, with 11 bases in between. This chain's CDR3 is CASSLGHLSGANVLTF. CDR3 sequence (DNA): TGTGCCAGTAGTTTAGGACACCTCTCTGGGGCCAACGTCCTGACTTTC.

J is TRBJ1-1 and V is TRBV10-1; no clear D gene. V was pared by 0 bases and J by 3 bases, with 14 bases between. CDR3 size: 16 residues. Germline V gives CDR1 WNHNN, CDR2 SYGVQD (reference sequence). In nucleotides, the CDR3 is TGCGCCAGCAGTGAGTCGACGGAGAGTTTCGACACTGAAGCTTTCTTT. Protein product: CASSESTESFDTEAFF.

The rearrangement uses TRBV5-1 and TRBJ2-3; 8 bases are shared with TRBD2. The CDR3 is made up of 14 amino acids. V dropped 6 bases and J dropped 3; count of bases not matched to a gene: 6. Germline V lookup: CDR1 SGHRS, CDR2 YFSETQ. The CDR3 sequence: CASMAGGLTDTQYF. CDR3 nucleotides: TGCGCCAGCATGGCGGGAGGACTGACAGATACGCAGTATTTT.

The count of this clone is one. V usage is TRBV5-8 and J usage is TRBJ2-3; 8 bases match TRBD1. Germline-derived CDR1 and CDR2 are SGHTS and YDEGEE. The CDR3 runs to 16 residues. With V trimmed by 4 bases and J by 2 bases, 9 bases remained unmatched. CDR3 amino acids: CASSLRQGQSTDTQYF. The CDR3 nucleotides read TGTGCCAGCAGCCTAAGACAGGGGCAATCCACAGATACGCAGTATTTT.

DNA for the CDR3: TGTGCCAGCAGCCCCCCGCAGGCCTATACGCAGTATTTT. Encoded protein: CASSPPQAYTQYF. The V gene is TRBV6-5, the J gene TRBJ2-3; D is uncertain. The V and J ends lost 6 bases and 7 bases respectively, with 14 bases between them. This CDR3 spans 13 amino acids. Germline V gives CDR1 MNHEY, CDR2 SVGAGI.